The 2 T cell receptor beta chains reported below all come from one sample, sequenced in a study of Ad26.COV2.S vaccination and SARS-CoV-2 variants. Treatment defined: about 20 received Ad26.COV2.S at low or high dose, single or two shots; about 5 received placebo; per-sample allocation not given. Sampling took place 63 days after the first vaccine or placebo injection. Profiling relied on immunoSEQ multiplex PCR, and the TCRdb table lists in-frame clones only, not all of them. This sample has 300,000 to 350,000 clones, with roughly 90% found just once. The sequences come from peripheral blood, collected in a trial of Ad26.COV2.S vaccine versus placebo. These receptors all come from a person between 18 and 65 years old who received the Ad26.COV2.S COVID-19 vaccine or a placebo.

Only a few counts were recorded for this clone. The chain is built from TRBV12-3 or TRBV12-4 and TRBJ1-1; D is uncertain. The CDR3 is 12 amino acids. V was clipped by 8 bases and J by 4 bases, with 11 bases between them. The CDR3: CASGKWITEAFF. The DNA of the CDR3 is TGTGCCAGCGGAAAGTGGATCACTGAAGCTTTCTTT.

The V call is TRBV18, the J call TRBJ1-1; D unresolved. The CDR3 has 13 residues. V was cut by 1 base and J by 4 bases, with 7 bases left in between. The germline gives CDR1 KGHSH, CDR2 LQKENI. CDR3 amino acids: CASSPLESTEAFF. Written as DNA, the CDR3 is TGTGCCAGCTCACCACTGGAAAGCACTGAAGCTTTCTTT.